A single sample is the source of the 16 T cell receptor beta chains below, sequenced in a study of regulatory T cells in long-lasting Graves disease. As for time point: newly diagnosed GD, antithyroid drugs for less than 3 months. PBMCs provided the RNA from which the TCR library was made. The authors built TCR beta libraries using iRepertoire HTBI primers and Arm-PCR of CDR3 regions. TCRdb re-called the multiplex PCR reads with MiXCR, one entry per CDR3 protein. The data show fewer than 450,000 distinct CDR3 sequences, 14% to 15% seen once. These records were also assigned to another study, of T cells in Graves' hyperthyroidism and ophthalmopathy.

The specimen comprised peripheral blood mononuclear cells (PBMCs), sampled at new diagnosis, from a patient treated with antithyroid drugs. Every receptor here comes from a woman aged 40-49 years with Graves disease.

This clonotype was counted at least ten times. The chain has TRBV20-1 and TRBJ2-7; 11 bases are shared with TRBD2. Trimming removed 3 bases from V and 4 bases from J; junction bases left unmatched: 5. The CDR3 runs 14 residues. Germline lookup yields CDR1 DFQATT and CDR2 SNEGSKA (reference sequence). CDR3 sequence reads: CSASDTSGSYEQYF. As DNA, the CDR3 is TGCAGTGCTAGTGACACTAGCGGGAGTTACGAGCAGTACTTC.

This clonotype was observed many times. This chain uses TRBV11-3 with TRBJ2-2; 14 bases are shared with TRBD2. CDR3 length: 16 residues. The germline V gene has CDR1 SGHNT and CDR2 YENEEA. The junction had 8 bases not matched to a gene; V was cut back by 7 bases and J by 7 bases. DNA of the CDR3: TGTGCCAGCAACCTACCGGGACTAGCGGGAGTCGGGGAGCTGTTTTTT. This gives the protein CASNLPGLAGVGELFF.

This clonotype was seen repeatedly, ten times or more. The rearrangement links TRBV27 to TRBJ2-5; D is unclear. This CDR3 region has 15 residues. Trimming took 2 bases from V and 8 from J, leaving 18 bases between them. Per the germline V gene, CDR1 is MNHEY and CDR2 is SMNVEV (reference sequence). The CDR3 here is CASSLDSARRYTQYF. In DNA, the CDR3 is TGTGCCAGCAGTTTAGATTCGGCCCGCCGATATACCCAGTACTTC.

This clonotype was recorded at least ten times. The V and J genes are TRBV9 and TRBJ2-7; 10 nucleotides match TRBD1. Trimming removed 4 bases from V and 6 bases from J; junction bases left unmatched: 7. The germline CDR1 and CDR2 sequences are SGDLS and YYNGEE. The CDR3 sequence is 14 residues long. The DNA of the CDR3 is TGTGCCAGCAGCCTCCGGGACAGGGGCCTCGAGCAGTACTTC. Amino acid sequence: CASSLRDRGLEQYF. The full variable domain, rest sourced from reference TRBV9 and TRBJ2-7, is DSGVTQTPKHLITATGQRVTLRCSPRSGDLSVYWYQQSLDQGLQFLIQYYNGEERAKGNILERFSAQQFPDLHSELNLSSLELGDSALYFCASSLRDRGLEQYFGPGTRLTVT.

This clonotype was picked up many times. The CDR3 nucleotides are TGTGCCAGCAGTTTATGGGGGTCCCAGCATTTT. Protein: CASSLWGSQHF. The chain has TRBV28 and TRBJ1-5; D gene ambiguous. CDR3 length equals 11 residues. The V gene's germline CDR1 is MDHEN and CDR2 SYDVKM. Deletions cut 0 bases from V and 11 bases from J, with 5 bases between. Full variable domain (outside the CDR3, taken from reference TRBV28 and TRBJ1-5): DVKVTQSSRYLVKRTGEKVFLECVQDMDHENMFWYRQDPGLGLRLIYFSYDVKMKEKGDIPEGYSVSREKKERFSLILESASTNQTSMYLCASSLWGSQHFGDGTRLSIL.

This clonotype came up many times. The chain uses TRBV7-2 and TRBJ2-5; TRBD2 matches at 7 bases. The V and J ends lost 2 bases and 4 bases, in that order; junction bases with no gene match: 10. The CDR3 spans 16 residues. The germline CDR1 and CDR2 sequences are SGHTA and FQGNSA. Here the CDR3 reads CASSLYPGRAGETQYF. The CDR3 DNA reads as TGTGCCAGCAGCTTATACCCAGGGAGGGCGGGAGAGACCCAGTACTTC.

There are a few counts of this clonotype. The chain couples TRBV29-1 to TRBJ2-7; D gene ambiguous. Looked up from germline, CDR1 is SQVTM and CDR2 is ANQGSEA. V lost 1 base and J lost 4, with 11 bases in between. The CDR3 is 13 amino acids. The CDR3 is CSVEANSEYEQYF. In nucleotides, the CDR3 is TGCAGCGTTGAAGCCAATTCCGAGTACGAGCAGTACTTC.

This clonotype has only a few counts. A junction boundary mismatches the germline segment, possibly from a read error. This chain joins TRBV27 and TRBJ1-6; TRBD1 might be the D (5 bases). The CDR3 consists of 14 residues. Germline loops: CDR1 MNHEY, CDR2 SMNVEV (reference sequence). This chain's CDR3 is CASSLTAYPSIPFF. The CDR3 DNA reads TGTGCCAGCAGTTTGACAGCATATCCCTCCATTCCATTTTTT.

This clonotype was counted many times. The V gene is TRBV11-3, the J gene TRBJ2-1; D is possibly TRBD2 (6 bases). V was trimmed by 6 bases and J by 8 bases, leaving 20 bases between them. The length of the CDR3 is 15 residues. The V gene's germline CDR1 is SGHNT and CDR2 YENEEA. The CDR3 DNA sequence: TGTGCCAGCAGACTCCGTTGGGACTTGGGCGATGAGCAGTTCTTC. This encodes CASRLRWDLGDEQFF.

This clonotype was observed at least ten times. The genes are TRBV12-3 or TRBV12-4 and TRBJ2-1; 9 bases are shared with TRBD2. With 6 bases clipped from V and 5 bases from J, the junction kept 5 bases outside the gene matches. This CDR3 is 14 amino acids long. For the CDR3, the DNA is TGTGCCAGCAGGACGCTAGCGGGGAACAATGAGCAGTTCTTC. Its protein product is CASRTLAGNNEQFF.

There are a few counts of this clonotype. The chain links TRBV4-1 to TRBJ2-1, with 7 bases aligning to TRBD2. The CDR3 totals 15 residues. Unmatched junction bases numbered 5, after V lost 1 base and J lost 5 bases. The germline CDR1 and CDR2 sequences are MGHRA and YSYEKL. CDR3 in DNA: TGCGCCAGCAGCCAAGTGGACGGGGGGAACAATGAGCAGTTCTTC. Translation: CASSQVDGGNNEQFF.

The chain links TRBV6-1 to TRBJ2-6; 8 bases are a match to TRBD1. V shed 4 bases and J 3 bases; nucleotides not matched to a gene: 5. The CDR3 is made up of 16 amino acids. Germline assignment: CDR1 MNHNS and CDR2 SASEGT. CDR3 loop: CASSARTGSGANVLTF. In nucleotides, the CDR3 is TGTGCCAGCAGTGCTAGGACAGGGAGTGGGGCCAACGTCCTGACTTTC.

This clonotype was found many times. The chain has TRBV19 and TRBJ1-5; 10 nucleotides match TRBD1. V lost 7 bases to trimming and J lost 1 base; unmatched junction nucleotides: 7. Germline V gives CDR1 LNHDA, CDR2 SQIVND (reference sequence). The CDR3 is made up of 16 amino acids. The CDR3 DNA is TGTGCCAGTATCCCCGGGACAGGGGTAAGCAATCAGCCCCAGCATTTT. Protein: CASIPGTGVSNQPQHF.

Of note for this clonotype: This may arise from a read error, as a much more abundant clone is one base away. The CDR3 loop is CASGARGDSNQPQHF. The CDR3 nucleotides are TGTGCCAGTGGTGCTCGGGGGGATAGCAATCAGCCCCAGCATTTT. V and J are TRBV19 and TRBJ1-5; weak D call: TRBD1 (5 bases). Trimming pared 8 bases from V and 0 bases from J, leaving 14 bases between. Per germline, CDR1 LNHDA and CDR2 SQIVND (reference sequence). This CDR3 has 15 residues.

Ten or more counts support this clonotype. This rearrangement joins TRBV11-2 to TRBJ2-7, with D tentatively TRBD2 (6 bases). This CDR3 is 15 amino acids long. Germline values: CDR1 SGHAT, CDR2 FQNNGV. V was pared by 5 bases and J by 0 bases, with 14 bases between. DNA of the CDR3: TGTGCCAGCAGCCGCGGGGACGGACCCTCCTACGAGCAGTACTTC. This encodes CASSRGDGPSYEQYF.

Turning to this clonotype: A much larger clonotype is one base distant, so this may be a read error. The rearrangement links TRBV11-3 to TRBJ2-1, with D perhaps TRBD1 (5 bases). Germline assignment: CDR1 SGHNT and CDR2 YENEEA. The V end lost 0 bases, the J end lost 9 bases, and 9 bases lay between the germline ends. CDR3 length: 13 amino acids. In DNA, the CDR3 is TGTGCCAGCAGCTTAGATCAGGGAAGTGAGCAGTTCTTC. Protein sequence: CASSLDQGSEQFF.